This T cell receptor (beta chain) appears in the sequencing data of a study of high-grade serous ovarian cancer treatment subgroups. Study-wide points: Different patients shared almost no repertoire; same-patient tumors shared 0.11 to 0.79.

About this clone: Antigen unknown.

The tumor samples were collected prior to definitive surgery or chemotherapy. The protocol was immunoSEQ multiplex PCR, while the TCRdb copy is restricted to in-frame clones and leaves out a portion. Of roughly 7,600 clones listed, approximately 84% are singletons. Germline values: CDR1 SGHDT, CDR2 YYEEEE. Trimming left V 4 bases short and J 3 bases short, with 20 bases between. The CDR3 spans 16 residues. The sample was tumor tissue. The chain carries TRBV5-6 and TRBJ2-7; perhaps TRBD2 as D (7 bases). The sequence came from a human donor with high-grade serous ovarian cancer. The CDR3 DNA reads as TGTGCCAGCAGCCCGCTGGGGGGCGGGAGTAGCTACGAGCAGTACTTC. Its translation is CASSPLGGGSSYEQYF.